Sequencing of this TCR beta chain was carried out in a study of T cells in Graves' hyperthyroidism and ophthalmopathy. The CDR3 spans 15 residues. Germline V gene sequence: CDR1 SGHTA, CDR2 FQGNSA. The germline V and J ends were trimmed by 4 bases and 3 bases, with 15 bases remaining between them. The study left out patients who had uncontrolled infection, other autoimmune disease, pregnancy or lactation. The diagnostic basis comprised clinical symptoms, serum thyroxine and TRAb, thyroid ultrasound and orbital computed tomography. Remarks on this clonotype: Its antigen is not known.

The CDR3 regions of TCR beta were amplified from RNA transcripts. HTBI primers were used for first-round RT-PCR of the TCR CDR3. A single record per CDR3 protein comes from TCRdb applying MiXCR to the multiplex PCR reads. The sample includes 500,000 to 600,000 distinct CDR3 sequences, around 43% of them seen just once. Study-level findings and limits: Classification by a 13 V-J model distinguished ophthalmopathy from stable hyperthyroidism. A median around 5.9 months before onset, the model predicted ophthalmopathy.

The rearrangement joins TRBV7-2 to TRBJ1-2, with D possibly TRBD1 on 5 matching bases. Sequenced material: peripheral blood or thyroid tissue (not recorded which). This receptor was obtained from an adult woman with Graves' disease, either hyperthyroidism or ophthalmopathy (not recorded which). DNA of the CDR3: TGTGCCAGCAGCTCCCCGGCTTGGGGGGACTATGGCTACACCTTC. Its protein product is CASSSPAWGDYGYTF.